The clone carrying this T cell receptor (beta chain) occurred a few times. This record comes from a study of blood T cell repertoires in COVID-19. At the level of the study: Whether acute or convalescent, the COVID-19 samples came from the United States, Italy and Spain. Sample material is recorded as cDNA or gDNA derived from T cells, B-cell-depleted T cells, or PBMCs.

CDR1 and CDR2 from the germline V gene are KGHDR and SFDVKD. CDR3 length: 10 residues. The V and J ends lost 10 bases and 5 bases respectively, with 7 bases between them. In the source study's methods: Scientists estimated how many nucleated cells there were by amplifying reference gene primers. Assay used: immunoSEQ multiplex PCR; TCRdb lists only in-frame clones, some missing. V, J and clone size derive from that table, while D and trimming were established from the DNA sequence. The sample consists of fewer than 2,000 clones, 60% to 80% of them appearing once. The chain uses TRBV24-1 and TRBJ1-2; D gene unclear. The sequence was collected from a man in his 70s with active COVID-19. The sequencing input was peripheral blood. The CDR3 is CATCLYGYTF. The CDR3 nucleotides are TGTGCCACTTGTCTTTATGGCTACACCTTC.